The clone carrying this TCR beta chain was observed at least ten times. This entry comes from a study of regulatory T cells in long-lasting Graves disease. The CDR3 is 13 residues long. Looked up from germline, CDR1 is LGHDT and CDR2 is YNNKEL (reference sequence). Trimming took 4 bases from V and 4 from J, leaving 10 bases between them. For TCR beta, libraries came from iRepertoire HTBI primers and Arm-PCR of CDR3 regions. TCRdb re-analysed the multiplex PCR reads in MiXCR, keeping a single row per CDR3 protein. The profile shows more than 300,000 distinct CDR3 sequences, 15% to 20% of them singletons. The sample's time point: newly diagnosed GD, antithyroid drugs for less than 3 months. The TCR library was made from RNA extracted from PBMCs. In addition, the sample was reused for a study of T cells in Graves' hyperthyroidism and ophthalmopathy.

The chain links TRBV3-1 to TRBJ1-1; a weak D match, TRBD1 (5 bases). This TCR came from a woman between 18 and 29 years old with Graves disease. This specimen was peripheral blood mononuclear cells (PBMCs), taken at new diagnosis, from a patient treated with antithyroid drugs. DNA for the CDR3: TGTGCCAGCAGCCCAGCGGGGGGCACTGAAGCTTTCTTT. Translated: CASSPAGGTEAFF.